Presented here are 20 T cell receptor beta chains from one specimen sequenced in a study of cytomegalovirus exposure and HLA in healthy donors. Primers included in the PCR were 60 Vbeta and 13 Jbeta primers. Here immunoSEQ multiplex PCR was the method, and the copy in TCRdb shows in-frame clones only, minus some. The table shows fewer than 250,000 clones, with around 78% occurring only once. The sample taken for sequencing was PBMCs. Receptor source: a woman in her 30s in good health and CMV-seropositive.

This clone was observed a few times. V and J are TRBV4-2 and TRBJ2-5; D might be TRBD1 (6 bases). The DNA end is a closer match to TRBJ2-7, so the J assignment may be wrong. Germline CDR1 is LGHNA and CDR2 is YNFKEQ. CDR3 length: 13 amino acids. CDR3 nucleotide sequence: TGTGCCAGCAAAGACAGGCTTTCCTACGAGCAGTACTTC. Translated: CASKDRLSYEQYF.

This clone has only a few counts. J is TRBJ2-3 and V is TRBV30; no reliable D call. Germline values: CDR1 GTSNPN, CDR2 SVGIG (reference sequence). The CDR3 length is 14 residues. Trimming shortened V by 3 bases and J by 2 bases, and 12 bases separated the two germline ends. Here the CDR3 reads CAWRKGEDTDTQYF. In nucleotides, the CDR3 is TGTGCCTGGAGGAAAGGTGAGGACACAGATACGCAGTATTTT.

The chain has TRBV28 and TRBJ2-2; D is perhaps TRBD1 (5 bases). Germline lookup yields CDR1 MDHEN and CDR2 SYDVKM. V lost 3 bases and J lost 5, with 13 bases in between. The CDR3 is 15 residues long. For the CDR3, the DNA is TGTGCCAGCAGTTTCCTCAGGGCGATAACCGGGGAGCTGTTTTTT. Its translation is CASSFLRAITGELFF.

The chain links TRBV10-3 to TRBJ1-1; D is perhaps TRBD1 (6 bases). The CDR3 runs 14 residues. Germline V gives CDR1 ENHRY, CDR2 SYGVKD. Trimming removed 4 bases from V and 9 bases from J, with 18 bases in between. As DNA, the CDR3 is TGTGCCATCAGTGGAGGTCAGGGGCCCACCCAAGCTTTCTTT. It codes for CAISGGQGPTQAFF.

In the case of this clone: Other DNA sequences in this specimen translate into the identical CDR3. The rearrangement uses TRBV18 and TRBJ2-5; no firm D call. The CDR3 has 12 amino acids. Trimming shortened V by 1 base and J by 5 bases, and 5 bases separated the two germline ends. Germline assignment: CDR1 KGHSH and CDR2 LQKENI. CDR3 sequence: CASSPRGETQYF. The CDR3 bases are TGTGCCAGCTCACCACGAGGTGAGACCCAGTACTTC.

The CDR3 DNA follows: TGTGCCAGCTCACCAAGGGACAGCCCCGGAGGCTATGGCTACACCTTC. This gives the protein CASSPRDSPGGYGYTF. V gene TRBV18 combines with J gene TRBJ1-2; 7 bases line up with TRBD1. Germline V CDR1 and CDR2: KGHSH, LQKENI. The length of the CDR3 is 16 residues. Trimming removed 2 bases from V and 4 bases from J; junction bases left unmatched: 10.

V usage is TRBV28 and J usage is TRBJ1-5; unclear D gene. CDR3 length equals 12 residues. Germline V gives CDR1 MDHEN, CDR2 SYDVKM. V was trimmed by 3 bases and J by 6 bases, leaving 6 bases between them. DNA for the CDR3: TGTGCCAGCAGTTTCCTCAGTCAGCCCCAGCATTTT. The encoded protein is CASSFLSQPQHF.

This clone occurred once. The rearrangement links TRBV4-1 to TRBJ1-1, with D possibly being TRBD1 (5 bases). The CDR3 runs 15 residues. V shed 0 bases and J shed 7 bases, with 15 bases lying between them. The V gene's germline CDR1 is MGHRA and CDR2 YSYEKL. Here the CDR3 reads CASSQEGRQSHEAFF. CDR3 bases: TGCGCCAGCAGCCAAGAGGGGCGGCAGAGTCATGAAGCTTTCTTT.

The chain links TRBV28 to TRBJ2-1; TRBD2 matches 9 bases. The V and J ends lost 6 bases and 6 bases, in that order; junction bases with no gene match: 15. CDR3 length equals 17 residues. Per germline, CDR1 MDHEN and CDR2 SYDVKM. The CDR3: CASRLIAGEASGNEQFF. The CDR3 bases are TGTGCCAGCAGGTTGATAGCGGGAGAGGCTTCTGGCAATGAGCAGTTCTTC.

This rearrangement joins TRBV30 to TRBJ2-1; D is undetermined. From germline, CDR1 is GTSNPN and CDR2 SVGIG (reference sequence). Trimming pared 0 bases from V and 9 bases from J, leaving 6 bases between. This CDR3 comprises 11 residues. CDR3 sequence: CAWSVLSEQFF. The CDR3 bases are TGTGCCTGGAGTGTGCTGAGTGAGCAGTTCTTC.

The chain links TRBV30 to TRBJ2-1; TRBD1 aligns across 8 bases. Germline trimming cut 1 base from V and 4 bases from J; bases unmatched to any gene: 6. The length of the CDR3 is 15 residues. Germline values: CDR1 GTSNPN, CDR2 SVGIG (reference sequence). This CDR3 reads CAWSAGTGLYNEQFF. The CDR3, as DNA: TGTGCCTGGAGTGCAGGGACAGGACTTTACAATGAGCAGTTCTTC.

V gene TRBV27 combines with J gene TRBJ1-1, with TRBD1 as a possible D gene (5 bases). The V gene lost 7 bases and the J gene lost 0 bases, with 15 bases spanning the gap. The CDR3 runs to 15 residues. The germline V gene encodes CDR1 MNHEY and CDR2 SMNVEV (reference sequence). The CDR3 loop reads CASTQTAYMNTEAFF. The CDR3 DNA reads TGTGCCAGCACTCAGACAGCCTACATGAACACTGAAGCTTTCTTT.

The chain recombines TRBV2 with TRBJ1-5, with D possibly being TRBD1 (5 bases). From germline, CDR1 is SNHLY and CDR2 FYNNEI. The CDR3 is 15 amino acids. V lost 1 base, J lost 1 base, and 8 bases lay in between. CDR3 residues: CASSEGGDSNQPQHF. The CDR3 DNA follows: TGTGCCAGCAGTGAAGGGGGGGACAGCAATCAGCCCCAGCATTTT.

This clone was counted between two and nine times. The chain has TRBV4-1 and TRBJ2-7; 11 bases match TRBD1. The trim removed 1 base at V and 10 bases at J, leaving 6 bases unmatched. Per the germline V gene, CDR1 is MGHRA and CDR2 is YSYEKL. The CDR3 covers 14 residues. The DNA of the CDR3 is TGCGCCAGCAGCCAAGGGGGGGACAGGGGGTTTCAGTACTTC. This gives the protein CASSQGGDRGFQYF.

The chain links TRBV28 to TRBJ1-1, with D maybe TRBD1 (6 bases). This CDR3 spans 13 amino acids. The V and J ends lost 2 bases and 7 bases respectively, with 11 bases between them. The germline gives CDR1 MDHEN, CDR2 SYDVKM. CDR3 sequence: CASSLLPDSEAFF. CDR3 nucleotides: TGTGCCAGCAGTTTACTTCCGGACAGTGAAGCTTTCTTT.

The rearrangement uses TRBV10-1 and TRBJ2-7; 9 nucleotides line up with TRBD1. J was trimmed by 4 bases and V by 7 bases; bases with no gene match: 11. This CDR3 is 15 amino acids long. Germline V gene lookup returns CDR1 WNHNN and CDR2 SYGVQD (reference sequence). The CDR3 nucleotides read TGCGCCAGCACCCCTGGGACAGGGAATGGGTACGAGCAGTACTTC. This encodes CASTPGTGNGYEQYF.

The V and J genes are TRBV14 and TRBJ1-2, with a tentative D call TRBD1 (5 bases). The germline CDR1 and CDR2 sequences are SGHDN and FVKESK. This CDR3 is built from 15 residues. The V end lost 0 bases, the J end lost 4 bases, and 12 bases lay between the germline ends. The chain's CDR3 is CASSQDPREVYGYTF. In DNA, the CDR3 is TGTGCCAGCAGCCAAGATCCCAGGGAAGTCTATGGCTACACCTTC.

The chain is built from TRBV19 and TRBJ2-3; 9 bases are a match to TRBD2. V lost 6 bases to trimming and J lost 1 base; unmatched junction nucleotides: 5. The CDR3 extends over 15 amino acids. Looked up from germline, CDR1 is LNHDA and CDR2 is SQIVND (reference sequence). In DNA form, the CDR3 reads TGTGCCAGTAGCAGACTAGCGGAACGCACAGATACGCAGTATTTT. The encoded protein is CASSRLAERTDTQYF.

This chain links TRBV7-2 with TRBJ2-7, with 9 bases identical to TRBD2. With V trimmed by 3 bases and J by 6 bases, 9 bases remained unmatched. The CDR3 loop spans 15 amino acids. Germline assignment: CDR1 SGHTA and CDR2 FQGNSA. For the CDR3, the DNA is TGTGCCAGCAGCTTCGTCCGGACTAGCGCGGGCGAGCAGTACTTC. Translating gives CASSFVRTSAGEQYF.

This chain links TRBV5-4 with TRBJ2-5, with 7 nucleotides matching TRBD1. J gave up 3 bases and V 4 bases, and 6 bases lay outside the gene matches. Germline values: CDR1 SGHNT, CDR2 YYREEE (reference sequence). The CDR3 loop spans 14 amino acids. The CDR3 spells CASSRRDSKETQYF. DNA of the CDR3: TGTGCCAGCAGCCGCCGGGACAGCAAAGAGACCCAGTACTTC. The whole variable domain, filled in from reference TRBV5-4 and TRBJ2-5, reads ETGVTQSPTHLIKTRGQQVTLRCSSQSGHNTVSWYQQALGQGPQFIFQYYREEENGRGNFPPRFSGLQFPNYSSELNVNALELDDSALYLCASSRRDSKETQYFGPGTRLLVL.